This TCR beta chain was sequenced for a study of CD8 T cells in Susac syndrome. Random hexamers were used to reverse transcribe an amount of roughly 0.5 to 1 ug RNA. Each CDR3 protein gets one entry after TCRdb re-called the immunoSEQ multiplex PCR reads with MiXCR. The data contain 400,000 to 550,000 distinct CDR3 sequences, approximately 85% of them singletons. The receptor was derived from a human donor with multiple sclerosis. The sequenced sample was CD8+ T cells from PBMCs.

CDR3 sequence (DNA): TGTGCCAGGACCGCCGGGACTCTCCTTTTCGTCACCGGGGAGCTGTTTTTT. Translation: CARTAGTLLFVTGELFF. This rearrangement joins TRBV27 to TRBJ2-2; tentative D call: TRBD2 (6 bases). The germline V gene has CDR1 MNHEY and CDR2 SMNVEV (reference sequence). Trimming cost V 9 bases and J 4 bases, with 24 bases left between them. The CDR3 runs to 17 residues.